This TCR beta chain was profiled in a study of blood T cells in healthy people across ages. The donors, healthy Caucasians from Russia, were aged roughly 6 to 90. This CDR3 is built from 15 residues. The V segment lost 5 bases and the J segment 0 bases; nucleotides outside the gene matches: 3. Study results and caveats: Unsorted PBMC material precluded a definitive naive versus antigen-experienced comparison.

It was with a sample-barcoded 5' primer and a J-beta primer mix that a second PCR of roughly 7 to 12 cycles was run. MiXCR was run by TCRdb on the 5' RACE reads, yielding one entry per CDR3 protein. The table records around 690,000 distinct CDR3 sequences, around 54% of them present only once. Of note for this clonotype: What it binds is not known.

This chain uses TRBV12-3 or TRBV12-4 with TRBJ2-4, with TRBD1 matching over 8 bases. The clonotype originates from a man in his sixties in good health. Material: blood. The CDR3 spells CASSRDRLAKNIQYF. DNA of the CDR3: TGTGCCAGCAGTCGGGACAGGTTAGCCAAAAACATTCAGTACTTC.